This T cell receptor beta chain was sequenced in a study of PD-1 blockade in classical Hodgkin lymphoma. Study outcomes and limitations: The study found complete responders had baseline diversity similar to newly diagnosed patients. Initiation of nivolumab under 1 year after ASCT led to exclusion of patients. In CD4+ cells, TCR diversity went up significantly by C4D1, but in CD8+ cells it did not.

In every patient, relapse followed autologous stem cell transplantation, while exposure to brentuximab vedotin differed. As concerns this clone: Its specificity is unknown.

Sequenced by immunoSEQ multiplex PCR; TCRdb stores in-frame clones only, minus some. The sample yields approximately 65,000 clones, around 88% seen once. The CDR3 is made up of 9 amino acids. The ends were cut back, 2 bases at V and 15 bases at J, with 8 bases in the middle. Germline CDR1 is SQVTM and CDR2 is ANQGSEA. This sequence joins TRBV29-1 and TRBJ2-1, with D maybe TRBD2 (6 bases). This clonotype was sampled from a human donor with classical Hodgkin lymphoma. The source was peripheral blood mononuclear cells (PBMCs), collected at baseline. DNA for the CDR3: TGCAGCGTTGAACAGGGAGGGTTCTTC. It is translated as CSVEQGGFF.